This record covers a single T cell receptor (beta chain). J lost 3 bases, V lost 5 bases, and 1 base had no gene match. Germline loops: CDR1 SGHVS, CDR2 FQNEAQ. The CDR3 has 13 residues. The data derive from a study of blood T cell repertoires in COVID-19. Overall study context: Whether acute or convalescent, the COVID-19 samples came from the United States, Italy and Spain. PBMCs, B-cell-depleted T cells, or T cells provided the cDNA or gDNA that made up the material.

In the study's own analysis: The authors estimated nucleated cell counts from reference gene primer amplification. Only in-frame clones appear in the TCRdb table, and some are missing; sequencing was by immunoSEQ multiplex PCR. That table furnishes V, J and clone size, whereas the DNA furnished D and trimming. The sample lists about 16,000 clones, more than 70% occurring once. The sequence came from a human donor in a cohort sampled during active COVID-19. V gene TRBV7-8 combines with J gene TRBJ1-2; 9 bases map to TRBD1. The sample consisted of peripheral blood. For the CDR3, the DNA is TGTGCCAGCAGCCGGGACAGGGACTATGGCTACACCTTC. It encodes CASSRDRDYGYTF.